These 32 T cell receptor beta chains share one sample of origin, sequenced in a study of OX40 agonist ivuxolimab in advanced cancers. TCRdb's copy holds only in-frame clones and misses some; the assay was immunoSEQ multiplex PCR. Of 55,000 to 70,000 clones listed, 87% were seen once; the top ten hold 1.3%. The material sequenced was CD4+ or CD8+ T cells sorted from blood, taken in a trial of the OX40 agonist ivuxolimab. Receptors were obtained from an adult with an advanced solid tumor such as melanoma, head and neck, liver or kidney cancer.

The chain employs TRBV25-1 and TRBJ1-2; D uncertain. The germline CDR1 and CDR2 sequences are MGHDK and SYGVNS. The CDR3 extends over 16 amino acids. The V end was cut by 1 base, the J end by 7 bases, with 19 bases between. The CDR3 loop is CASSESGWAPGFGYTF. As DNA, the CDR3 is TGTGCCAGCAGTGAATCGGGGTGGGCTCCGGGGTTTGGCTACACCTTC.

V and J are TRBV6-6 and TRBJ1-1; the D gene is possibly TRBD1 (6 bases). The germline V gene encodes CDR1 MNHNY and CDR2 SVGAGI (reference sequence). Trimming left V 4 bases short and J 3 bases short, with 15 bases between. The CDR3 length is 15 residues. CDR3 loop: CASSSLGASYTEAFF. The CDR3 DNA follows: TGTGCCAGCAGTTCCCTGGGGGCTTCGTACACTGAAGCTTTCTTT.

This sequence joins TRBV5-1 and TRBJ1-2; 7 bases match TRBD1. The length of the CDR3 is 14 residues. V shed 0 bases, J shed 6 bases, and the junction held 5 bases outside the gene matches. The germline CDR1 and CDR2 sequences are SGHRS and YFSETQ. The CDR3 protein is CASSLERGRDGYTF. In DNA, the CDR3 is TGCGCCAGCAGCTTGGAGAGGGGGCGAGATGGCTACACCTTC.

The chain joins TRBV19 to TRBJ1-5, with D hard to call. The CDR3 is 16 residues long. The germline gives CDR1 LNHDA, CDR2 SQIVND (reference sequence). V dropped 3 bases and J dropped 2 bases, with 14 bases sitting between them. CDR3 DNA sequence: TGTGCCAGTAGTATGGGTGAAGGGAGGCGCAATCAGCCCCAGCATTTT. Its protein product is CASSMGEGRRNQPQHF. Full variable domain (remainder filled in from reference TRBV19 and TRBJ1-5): DGGITQSPKYLFRKEGQNVTLSCEQNLNHDAMYWYRQDPGQGLRLIYYSQIVNDFQKGDIAEGYSVSREKKESFPLTVTSAQKNPTAFYLCASSMGEGRRNQPQHFGDGTRLSIL.

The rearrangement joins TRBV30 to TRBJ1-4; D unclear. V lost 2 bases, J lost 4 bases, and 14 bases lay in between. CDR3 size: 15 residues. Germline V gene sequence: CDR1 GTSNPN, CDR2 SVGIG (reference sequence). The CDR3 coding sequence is TGTGCCTGGAGTACGCACAGAAGTCTTAATGAAAAACTGTTTTTT. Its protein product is CAWSTHRSLNEKLFF.

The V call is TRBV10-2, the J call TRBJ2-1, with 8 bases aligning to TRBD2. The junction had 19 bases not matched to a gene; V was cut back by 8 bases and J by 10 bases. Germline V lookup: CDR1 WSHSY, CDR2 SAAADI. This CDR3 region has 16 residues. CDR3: CASADHAPGRAGEQFF. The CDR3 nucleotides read TGCGCCAGCGCCGACCACGCCCCCGGGAGGGCCGGGGAGCAGTTCTTC.

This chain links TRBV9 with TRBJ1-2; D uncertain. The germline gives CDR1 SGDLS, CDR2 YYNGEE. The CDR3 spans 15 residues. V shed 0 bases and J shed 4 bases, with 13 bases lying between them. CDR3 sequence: CASSVEPDAVYGYTF. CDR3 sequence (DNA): TGTGCCAGCAGCGTAGAGCCGGACGCCGTCTATGGCTACACCTTC.

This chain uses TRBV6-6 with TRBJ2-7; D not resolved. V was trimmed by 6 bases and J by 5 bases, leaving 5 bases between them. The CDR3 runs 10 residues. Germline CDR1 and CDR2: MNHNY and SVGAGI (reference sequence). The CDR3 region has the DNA TGTGCCAGCAGGAGAGACGAGCAGTACTTC. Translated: CASRRDEQYF.

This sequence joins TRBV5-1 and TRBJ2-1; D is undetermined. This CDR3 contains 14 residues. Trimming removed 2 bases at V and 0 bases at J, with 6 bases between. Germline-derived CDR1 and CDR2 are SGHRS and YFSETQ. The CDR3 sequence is CASSLDLSYNEQFF. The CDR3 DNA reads TGCGCCAGCAGCTTAGACCTCTCCTACAATGAGCAGTTCTTC.

The CDR3 sequence: CSVTRAGGPSGQYF. Here the CDR3 DNA reads TGCAGCGTCACAAGGGCAGGGGGCCCATCTGGGCAGTACTTC. The chain recombines TRBV29-1 with TRBJ2-7, with 8 nucleotides matching TRBD1. The CDR3 totals 14 residues. Germline-derived CDR1 and CDR2 are SQVTM and ANQGSEA. The junction had 16 bases not matched to a gene; V was cut back by 6 bases and J by 9 bases.

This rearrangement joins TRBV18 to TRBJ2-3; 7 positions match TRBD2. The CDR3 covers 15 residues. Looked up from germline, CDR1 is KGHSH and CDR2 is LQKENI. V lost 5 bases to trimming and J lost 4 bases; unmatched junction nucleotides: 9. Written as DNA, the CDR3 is TGTGCCAGCTCATCCACGGCGCGGGAGCCAGATACGCAGTATTTT. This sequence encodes CASSSTAREPDTQYF. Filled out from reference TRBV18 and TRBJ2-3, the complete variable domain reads NAGVMQNPRHLVRRRGQEARLRCSPMKGHSHVYWYRQLPEEGLKFMVYLQKENIIDESGMPKERFSAEFPKEGPSILRIQQVVRGDSAAYFCASSSTAREPDTQYFGPGTRLTVL.

CDR3 loop: CASSPGTGFTEAFF. CDR3 coding DNA: TGCGCCAGCAGCCCTGGGACAGGGTTTACTGAAGCTTTCTTT. The gene calls are TRBV5-1 and TRBJ1-1; 9 bases align to TRBD1. The junction had 6 bases not matched to a gene; V was cut back by 4 bases and J by 5 bases. CDR1 is SGHRS and CDR2 is YFSETQ in the germline V gene. The length of the CDR3 is 14 residues.

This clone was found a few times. The CDR3 DNA sequence: TGTGCCAGCAGCAGGGATGCGTCCTTTCAAGAGACCCAGTACTTC. Encoded protein: CASSRDASFQETQYF. The genes are TRBV9 and TRBJ2-5; no definite D call. Per the germline V gene, CDR1 is SGDLS and CDR2 is YYNGEE. The V end was cut by 4 bases, the J end by 2 bases, with 15 bases between. The CDR3 has 15 amino acids. Drawing the rest from reference TRBV9 and TRBJ2-5, the complete variable domain is DSGVTQTPKHLITATGQRVTLRCSPRSGDLSVYWYQQSLDQGLQFLIQYYNGEERAKGNILERFSAQQFPDLHSELNLSSLELGDSALYFCASSRDASFQETQYFGPGTRLLVL.

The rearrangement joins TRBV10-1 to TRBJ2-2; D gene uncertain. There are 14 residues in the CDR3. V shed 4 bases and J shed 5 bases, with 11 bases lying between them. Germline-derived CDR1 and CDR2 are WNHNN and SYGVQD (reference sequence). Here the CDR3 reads CASSGKGRTGELFF. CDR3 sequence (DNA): TGCGCCAGCAGTGGGAAAGGGCGGACCGGGGAGCTGTTTTTT.

The CDR3 DNA sequence: TGTGCTAAGAACGGGGAATGGGATGAGCAGTTCTTC. As protein: CAKNGEWDEQFF. This chain links TRBV12-5 with TRBJ2-1, with D possibly matching TRBD2 (5 bases). In germline, CDR1 is LGHNT, CDR2 FRNRAP. The V end was cut by 10 bases, the J end by 8 bases, with 15 bases between. The CDR3 sequence is 12 residues long.

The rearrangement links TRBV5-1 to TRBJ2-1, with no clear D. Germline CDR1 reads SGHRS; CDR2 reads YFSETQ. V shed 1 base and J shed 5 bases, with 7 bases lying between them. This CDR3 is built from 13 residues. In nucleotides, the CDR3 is TGCGCCAGCAGCTTGAACCCAAACAATGAGCAGTTCTTC. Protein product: CASSLNPNNEQFF.

CDR3 in DNA: TGTGCCAGCTCACAAGGACAGCCAGATACGCAGTATTTT. It encodes CASSQGQPDTQYF. V and J are TRBV18 and TRBJ2-3; weak D call: TRBD1 (6 bases). V lost 4 bases and J 4 bases, leaving 9 bases between the germline ends. The CDR3 is made up of 13 amino acids. CDR1 and CDR2 from the germline V gene are KGHSH and LQKENI.

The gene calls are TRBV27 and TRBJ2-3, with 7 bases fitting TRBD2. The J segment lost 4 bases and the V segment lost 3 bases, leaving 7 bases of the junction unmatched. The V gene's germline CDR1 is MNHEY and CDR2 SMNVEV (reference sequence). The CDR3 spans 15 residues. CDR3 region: CASSFYRDYADTQYF. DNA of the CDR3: TGTGCCAGCAGTTTCTACCGGGACTACGCAGATACGCAGTATTTT.

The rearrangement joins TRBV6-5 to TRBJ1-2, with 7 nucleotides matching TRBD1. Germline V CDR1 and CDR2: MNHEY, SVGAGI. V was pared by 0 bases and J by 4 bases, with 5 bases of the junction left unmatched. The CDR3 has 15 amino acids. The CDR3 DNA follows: TGTGCCAGCAGTTACTCGGGTGGGGACAGCTATGGCTACACCTTC. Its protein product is CASSYSGGDSYGYTF.

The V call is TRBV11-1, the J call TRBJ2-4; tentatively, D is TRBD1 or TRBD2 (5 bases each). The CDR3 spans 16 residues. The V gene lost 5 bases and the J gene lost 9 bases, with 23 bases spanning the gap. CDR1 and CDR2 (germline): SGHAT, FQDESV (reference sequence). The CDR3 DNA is TGTGCCAGCAGCCACTCCGGGGCACACCGTGGCGGCATTCAGTACTTC. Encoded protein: CASSHSGAHRGGIQYF.

CDR3 in amino acids: CASTSGTGNQPQHF. In DNA, the CDR3 is TGTGCCAGCACCAGTGGGACAGGCAATCAGCCCCAGCATTTT. The rearrangement joins TRBV28 to TRBJ1-5, with 7 nucleotides matching TRBD1. Trimming at V came to 7 bases and at J to 2 bases, leaving 5 bases not matched to a gene. This CDR3 comprises 14 residues. CDR1 and CDR2 (germline): MDHEN, SYDVKM.

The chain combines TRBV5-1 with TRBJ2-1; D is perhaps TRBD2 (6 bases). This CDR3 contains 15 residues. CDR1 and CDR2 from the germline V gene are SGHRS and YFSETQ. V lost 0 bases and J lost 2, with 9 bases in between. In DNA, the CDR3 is TGCGCCAGCAGCTTGGCCCCGGGGGCCTACAATGAGCAGTTCTTC. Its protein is CASSLAPGAYNEQFF.

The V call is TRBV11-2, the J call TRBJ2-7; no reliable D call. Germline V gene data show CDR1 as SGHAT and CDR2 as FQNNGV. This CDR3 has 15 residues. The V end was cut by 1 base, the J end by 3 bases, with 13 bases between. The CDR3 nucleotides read TGTGCCAGCAGCTTAGGGTTGGAAAGACACTACGAGCAGTACTTC. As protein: CASSLGLERHYEQYF.

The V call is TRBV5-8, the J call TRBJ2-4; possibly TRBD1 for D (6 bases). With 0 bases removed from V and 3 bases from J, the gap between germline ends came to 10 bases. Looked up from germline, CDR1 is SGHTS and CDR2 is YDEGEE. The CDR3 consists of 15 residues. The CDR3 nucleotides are TGTGCCAGCAGCTTGGTAGGGGGAGTCAAAAACATTCAGTACTTC. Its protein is CASSLVGGVKNIQYF.

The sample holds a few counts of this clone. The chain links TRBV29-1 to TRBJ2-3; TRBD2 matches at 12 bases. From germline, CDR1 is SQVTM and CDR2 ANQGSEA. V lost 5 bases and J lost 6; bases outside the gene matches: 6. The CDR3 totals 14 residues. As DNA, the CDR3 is TGCAGCGTTCTCTTGACTAGCGGGAGTGATACGCAGTATTTT. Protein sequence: CSVLLTSGSDTQYF.

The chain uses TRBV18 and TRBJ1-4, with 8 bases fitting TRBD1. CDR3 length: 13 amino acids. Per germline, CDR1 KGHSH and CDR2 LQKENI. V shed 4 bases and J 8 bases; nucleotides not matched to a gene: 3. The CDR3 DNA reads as TGTGCCAGCTCACAGGGACAGGACGAAAAACTGTTTTTT. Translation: CASSQGQDEKLFF.

The CDR3 DNA is TGTGCCAGCAGCCCCCAGGGACTAGCGGGGGTTGAGACCCAGTACTTC. It is translated as CASSPQGLAGVETQYF. The genes are TRBV9 and TRBJ2-5; TRBD2 aligns across 14 bases. This CDR3 is built from 16 residues. Germline trimming cut 4 bases from V and 5 bases from J; bases unmatched to any gene: 7. Per the germline V gene, CDR1 is SGDLS and CDR2 is YYNGEE.

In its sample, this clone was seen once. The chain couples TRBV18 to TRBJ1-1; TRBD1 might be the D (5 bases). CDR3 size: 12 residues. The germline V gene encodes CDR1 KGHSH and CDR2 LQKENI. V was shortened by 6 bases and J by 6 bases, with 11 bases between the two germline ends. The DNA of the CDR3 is TGTGCCAGCTCGCCATGGGACGCTGAAGCTTTCTTT. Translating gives CASSPWDAEAFF.

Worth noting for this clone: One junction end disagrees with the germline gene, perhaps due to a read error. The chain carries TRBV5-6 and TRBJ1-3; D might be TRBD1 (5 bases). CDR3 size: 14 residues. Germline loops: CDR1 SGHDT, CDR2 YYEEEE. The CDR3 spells CASSPTPGEGLVHF. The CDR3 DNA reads TGTGCCAGCAGCCCGACCCCCGGGGAGGGACTGGTGCATTTT.

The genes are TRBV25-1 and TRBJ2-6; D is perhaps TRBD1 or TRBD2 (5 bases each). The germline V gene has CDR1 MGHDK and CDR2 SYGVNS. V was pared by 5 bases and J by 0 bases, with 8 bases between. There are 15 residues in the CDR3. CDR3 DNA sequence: TGTGCCAGCAGTCCAGGGAGCTCTGGGGCCAACGTCCTGACTTTC. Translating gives CASSPGSSGANVLTF. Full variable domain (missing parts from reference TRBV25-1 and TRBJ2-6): EADIYQTPRYLVIGTGKKITLECSQTMGHDKMYWYQQDPGMELHLIHYSYGVNSTEKGDLSSESTVSRIRTEHFPLTLESARPSHTSQYLCASSPGSSGANVLTFGAGSRLTVL.

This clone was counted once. CDR3: CASSLSGYSGNTIYF. The CDR3 region has the DNA TGTGCCAGCAGTTTATCGGGGTACTCTGGAAACACCATATATTTT. The chain employs TRBV27 and TRBJ1-3; D gene uncertain. There are 15 residues in the CDR3. Germline CDR1 MNHEY, CDR2 SMNVEV (reference sequence). V was pared by 0 bases and J by 0 bases, with 6 bases between.

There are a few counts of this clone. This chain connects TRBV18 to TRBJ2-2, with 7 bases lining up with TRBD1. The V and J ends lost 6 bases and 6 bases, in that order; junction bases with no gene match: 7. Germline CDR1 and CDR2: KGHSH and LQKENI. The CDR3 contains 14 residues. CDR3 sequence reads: CASSRLDRAGELFF. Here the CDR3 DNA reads TGTGCCAGCTCGCGGCTCGACAGGGCCGGGGAGCTGTTTTTT.